The 2 T cell receptor beta chains given below trace back to one sample, sequenced in a study of control samples from healthy donors and cancer patients (TCRdb year 2020). To prepare the library, the immunoSEQ multiplex PCR assay was applied. TCRdb obtained this table from immuneACCESS and retained in-frame rearrangements with V and J assigned. These tables miss some clones; where compared with another copy, unresolved V genes account for less than half of the shortfall, and the remainder is unexplained. Counted in this sample were roughly 180,000 clones; 75% to 95% of them appeared once. In total, the top ten clones hold around 2% of the sample. The sequencing sample was made of blood. These receptors were obtained from a woman aged 40-49 years in good health.

The chain employs TRBV3-1 (or the pseudogene TRBV3-2) and TRBJ2-7; 8 bases are a match to TRBD1. V lost 1 base and J lost 2; bases outside the gene matches: 10. The length of the CDR3 is 17 residues. Germline V gene lookup returns CDR1 LGHDT and CDR2 YNNKEL (reference sequence). The DNA for the CDR3 is TGTGCCAGCAGCCAAGGACTCGAGACAGGGGTCACCTACGAGCAGTACTTC. Its protein product is CASSQGLETGVTYEQYF.

The chain joins TRBV7-9 to TRBJ2-1; D gene unclear. The V gene lost 5 bases and the J gene lost 9 bases, with 14 bases spanning the gap. The CDR3 runs to 13 residues. Per germline, CDR1 SEHNR and CDR2 FQNEAQ (reference sequence). In nucleotides, the CDR3 is TGTGCCAGCAGCCCCGACCCTCCGGGTGAGCAGTTCTTC. Translation: CASSPDPPGEQFF.